These T cell receptor beta chains were read from a single sample in a study of shared clonotypes between healthy human individuals. Here immunoSEQ multiplex PCR was the method, and the copy in TCRdb shows in-frame clones only, minus some. The profile shows 2 million to 3 million clones, roughly 93% of them singletons. The specimen was naive CD4+ T cells from PBMCs. The source is a man younger than 35 in good health. Some clones in this sample may be carry-over from other donors' samples. Both conserved end residues are part of each CDR3. For some rows the clone size is stated as once, few or many, or as a class when expanded; others skip it.

>NA|TRBV6-6|TRBJ1-3
CASSYSGTGTGNTIYF
>NA|TRBV2|TRBJ2-3
CASSRSGEADTQYF
>NA|TRBV7-6|TRBJ1-5
CASSLGVGGQPQHF
>few|TRBV30|TRBJ2-2
CAWSRAVRELFF
>NA|TRBV2|TRBJ1-2
CASIPDTNYGYTF
>NA|TRBV5-1|TRBJ1-4
CASSRRAATNEKLFF
>NA|TRBV25-1|TRBJ2-7
CASSEPGPREQYF
>NA|TRBV27|TRBJ1-3
CASSSRQGQAGNTIYF
>NA|TRBV25-1|TRBJ2-1
CASSELGGETYNEQFF
>once|TRBV6-5|TRBJ2-1
CASSPRSSYNEQFF
>NA|TRBV7-2|TRBJ2-5
CASSFGSVQETQYF
>NA|TRBV9|TRBJ1-4
CASSADVRQGKNEKLFF
>NA|TRBV5-6|TRBJ2-1
CASSFTNLAGIFNEQFF
>NA|TRBV7-9|TRBJ2-1
CASSPPPLGEQFF
>NA|TRBV7-3|TRBJ1-2
CASSLTSNYGYTF
>NA|TRBV6-5|TRBJ1-4
CASSSQGVGTNEKLFF
>NA|TRBV5-8|TRBJ2-7
CASSGRGPYEQYF
>NA|TRBV9|TRBJ2-4
CASTTQYF
>NA|TRBV25-1|TRBJ1-3
CASSKQGGDRNTIYF
>NA|TRBV19|TRBJ1-2
CASSAQQGSLQGYTF
>NA|TRBV11-3|TRBJ2-7
CASSLEGTSSYEQYF
>NA|TRBV25-1|TRBJ1-2
CASSETPTDNYGYTF